This T cell receptor (beta chain) was identified in a study of blood T cell repertoires in COVID-19. Methods used by the authors: Amplified reference gene primers provided the basis for estimating nucleated cell counts. TCRdb's copy holds only in-frame clones and misses some; the assay was immunoSEQ multiplex PCR. The DNA was the basis for D and trimming; V, J and clone size are from that table. There are more than 95,000 clones in the sample; almost 70% occur only once, and 2% to 2.5% lies in the top ten. This CDR3 has 17 residues. Per germline, CDR1 SGHKS and CDR2 YYEKEE (reference sequence). J lost 6 bases, V lost 3 bases, and 13 bases had no gene match.

What was sequenced was peripheral blood. The chain combines TRBV5-5 with TRBJ2-3, with 10 nucleotides matching TRBD2. The TCR sequence derives from a woman aged 70-85 years with acute or convalescent COVID-19. The CDR3 nucleotides are TGTGCCAGCAGCTCGATCTCGGCAGCGGGGGGGCAGGATACGCAGTATTTT. It yields the protein CASSSISAAGGQDTQYF.